Listed below are T cell receptor beta chains from one sample, sequenced in a study of blood T cell repertoires in COVID-19. Assay used: immunoSEQ multiplex PCR; TCRdb lists only in-frame clones, some missing. This table holds under 200,000 clones, approximately 82% found once. What was sequenced was PBMCs or T cells enriched from blood (not recorded which). The origin of the receptors is a man between 60 and 75 years old who had recovered from COVID-19. Each CDR3 is given with its conserved first and last residue. Fields, in order: V gene, clone size, J gene, D gene, CDR3 protein, CDR3 DNA. A D gene is named only where the DNA matches it firmly. Some rows have no size entry. The others give once, few or many, or a class for an expanded clone.

TRBV2	.	TRBJ2-1	.	CASSEARQNNEQFF	TGTGCCAGCAGTGAAGCGCGACAGAACAATGAGCAGTTCTTC
TRBV3-1/TRBV3-2	.	TRBJ1-1	.	CASSPERGRQAFF	TGTGCCAGCAGTCCTGAACGGGGGAGACAAGCTTTCTTT
TRBV9	.	TRBJ2-5	.	CASSLIGAVDRETQYF	TGTGCCAGCAGCTTAATAGGGGCAGTTGATAGAGAGACCCAGTACTTC
TRBV19	.	TRBJ1-5	TRBD1	CASIRDRRF	TGTGCCAGTATCAGGGACAGGCGTTTT
TRBV28	.	TRBJ2-3	TRBD2	CASSPLPLHSGGVDTQYF	TGTGCCAGCAGTCCACTGCCCCTCCATAGCGGGGGCGTAGATACGCAGTATTTT
TRBV7-3	.	TRBJ2-1	TRBD2	CASSLIQREEVRGEQFF	TGTGCCAGCAGTCTCATCCAGCGGGAGGAGGTTAGGGGTGAGCAGTTCTTC
TRBV29-1	.	TRBJ1-1	.	CSVEQGFNTEAFF	TGCAGCGTGGAACAGGGTTTTAACACTGAAGCTTTCTTT
TRBV28	.	TRBJ2-7	TRBD2	CASSLRWGTSGRTTYEQYF	TGTGCCAGCAGTTTAAGGTGGGGGACTAGCGGGAGAACTACCTACGAGCAGTACTTC
TRBV10-3	.	TRBJ2-1	TRBD2	CAISEGTSPNEQFF	TGTGCCATCAGTGAAGGGACTAGCCCCAATGAGCAGTTCTTC
TRBV30	few	TRBJ1-6	TRBD1	CAWGQGNSPLHF	TGTGCCTGGGGACAGGGAAATTCACCCCTCCACTTT
TRBV12-3/TRBV12-4	.	TRBJ2-1	.	CASSPGLYNEQFF	TGTGCCAGCAGTCCGGGACTTTACAATGAGCAGTTCTTC
TRBV29-1	.	TRBJ2-7	TRBD1	CSVQQGAAGEQYF	TGCAGCGTGCAACAGGGGGCCGCCGGCGAGCAGTACTTC
TRBV7-8	.	TRBJ1-5	TRBD1	CASSSRPDRGANQPQHF	TGTGCCAGCAGCTCCCGACCCGACAGGGGAGCAAATCAGCCCCAGCATTTT
TRBV6-5	few	TRBJ2-2	TRBD2	CASSRGGAGTGELFF	TGTGCCAGCAGCCGCGGGGGGGCGGGCACCGGGGAGCTGTTTTTT
TRBV6-5	.	TRBJ2-5	.	CASSSGRQETQYF	TGTGCCAGCAGTTCGGGGAGGCAAGAGACCCAGTACTTC
TRBV7-6	.	TRBJ1-1	.	CASSLRGAGNTEAFF	TGTGCCAGCAGCTTACGCGGGGCCGGCAACACTGAAGCTTTCTTT
TRBV18	.	TRBJ2-4	.	CASSPPSTRMNIQYF	TGTGCCAGCTCACCTCCTTCGACTAGGATGAACATTCAGTACTTC
TRBV30	once	TRBJ2-5	.	CAWSAGHNQETQYF	TGTGCCTGGAGTGCCGGACACAATCAAGAGACCCAGTACTTC
TRBV5-5	.	TRBJ2-7	TRBD1	CASSFTGGTYEQYF	TGTGCCAGCAGCTTTACAGGGGGCACCTACGAGCAGTACTTC
TRBV18	once	TRBJ1-1	TRBD1	CASSPTGENTEAFF	TGTGCCAGCTCACCGACAGGGGAGAACACTGAAGCTTTCTTT
TRBV7-2	.	TRBJ1-2	.	CASRFRDDYGYTF	TGTGCCAGCAGATTCAGGGATGACTATGGCTACACCTTC
TRBV6-5	.	TRBJ1-2	.	CASRGTAYNNYGYTF	TGTGCCAGCAGGGGCACAGCATACAATAACTATGGCTACACCTTC